This T cell receptor (beta chain) was sequenced during a study of T cells and Merkel cell carcinoma outcomes. V lost 6 bases and J 5 bases, leaving 20 bases between the germline ends. The CDR3 covers 15 residues. The germline gives CDR1 SGDLS, CDR2 YYNGEE. Sequencing was performed with immunoSEQ multiplex PCR; in TCRdb, only in-frame clones are kept and a portion is missing. The sample carries about 490 clones, around 88% recorded once. The J gene is TRBJ2-5, the V gene TRBV9; the D call may be TRBD1 or TRBD2 (6 bases each). The specimen sequenced was tumor tissue from Merkel cell carcinoma. The receptor's source is a human donor with Merkel cell carcinoma. The DNA of the CDR3 is TGTGCCAGCAACCCGCGCAAGGGGGGCTGGGAGACCCAGTACTTC. It yields the protein CASNPRKGGWETQYF.